The T cell receptor beta chain described here comes from a study of technical replicates of blood from several donors. The CDR3 contains 15 residues. V lost 6 bases, J lost 5 bases, and 6 bases stayed unmatched. CDR1 and CDR2 from the germline V gene are MNHNS and SASEGT. This table comes from immunoSEQ multiplex PCR, and its TCRdb copy is limited to in-frame clones, with some not included. This table has over 85,000 clones, around 94% appearing once. This sequence joins TRBV6-1 and TRBJ2-3; 12 bases align to TRBD2. Source material: T cells isolated from PBMCs. This clonotype was sampled from a human donor in good health. The CDR3 protein is CASRRLAGEGDTQYF. In DNA form, the CDR3 reads TGTGCCAGCAGAAGACTAGCGGGAGAGGGAGATACGCAGTATTTT.